What follows are 20 T cell receptor beta chains derived from one specimen sequenced in a study of shared T cell receptors in the human thymus. Produced via immunoSEQ multiplex PCR; TCRdb's table is partial and in-frame only. The sample carries 720,000 or so clones, around 85% recorded once. These same records also appear under a second study, on human thymus T cells.

The sample was thymocytes. Receptors originate from a girl less than two years old with a congenital heart defect.

This clone showed up just once. The genes are TRBV27 and TRBJ2-1; 11 bases are a match to TRBD2. The CDR3 totals 16 residues. The V segment lost 2 bases and the J segment 5 bases; nucleotides outside the gene matches: 5. Looked up from germline, CDR1 is MNHEY and CDR2 is SMNVEV (reference sequence). The CDR3 nucleotides read TGTGCCAGCAGTTTAATTAGCGGGGGGGTCCACAATGAGCAGTTCTTC. Its protein is CASSLISGGVHNEQFF.

This clone has a single count. The chain is built from TRBV6-5 and TRBJ1-5, with 9 bases that match TRBD1. The CDR3 loop spans 14 amino acids. Germline V CDR1 and CDR2: MNHEY, SVGAGI. With V trimmed by 5 bases and J by 5 bases, 4 bases remained unmatched. The CDR3 loop reads CASSTGGNDQPQHF. The CDR3 nucleotides are TGTGCCAGCAGTACAGGGGGCAACGATCAGCCCCAGCATTTT.

The chain is built from TRBV28 and TRBJ1-1; TRBD1 aligns across 11 bases. V lost 1 base and J lost 0; bases outside the gene matches: 7. Germline loops: CDR1 MDHEN, CDR2 SYDVKM. The CDR3 spans 18 residues. Written as DNA, the CDR3 is TGTGCCAGCAGTTTATATACCGGGACAGGGGGTATGAACACTGAAGCTTTCTTT. This translates into CASSLYTGTGGMNTEAFF.

The chain joins TRBV15 to TRBJ1-2; 10 nucleotides line up with TRBD1. This CDR3 spans 17 amino acids. Per germline, CDR1 LNHNV and CDR2 YYDKDF (reference sequence). V was pared by 4 bases and J by 4 bases, with 12 bases of the junction left unmatched. Here the CDR3 reads CATSNHRDRGLGYGYTF. CDR3 coding DNA: TGTGCCACCAGCAACCACCGGGACAGGGGATTGGGCTATGGCTACACCTTC.

In its sample, this clone was seen once. The V and J genes are TRBV19 and TRBJ1-2, with D hard to call. The CDR3 contains 14 residues. Deletions cut 4 bases from V and 4 bases from J, with 13 bases between. Per the germline V gene, CDR1 is LNHDA and CDR2 is SQIVND (reference sequence). CDR3 loop: CASSTREKFYGYTF. The CDR3 region has the DNA TGTGCCAGTAGTACCCGGGAGAAATTCTATGGCTACACCTTC.

This clone was detected only once. The V gene is TRBV14, the J gene TRBJ2-3, with D perhaps TRBD2 (6 bases). Between the trimmed V and J ends, which lost 3 bases and 7 bases, there was a span of 11 bases. The germline gives CDR1 SGHDN, CDR2 FVKESK. The CDR3 has 13 amino acids. The CDR3 is CASSQMEGYTQYF. For the CDR3, the DNA is TGTGCCAGCAGCCAGATGGAGGGGTATACGCAGTATTTT.

The V and J genes are TRBV27 and TRBJ1-2; weak D call: TRBD1 (5 bases). The length of the CDR3 is 17 residues. Germline values: CDR1 MNHEY, CDR2 SMNVEV (reference sequence). V was shortened by 5 bases and J by 5 bases, with 24 bases between the two germline ends. This CDR3 reads CASSQDSIPLSIYGYTF. The CDR3 DNA reads as TGTGCCAGCAGTCAAGACAGTATACCACTTTCGATATATGGCTACACCTTC.

This clone occurred once. Other DNA variants within this sample encode the same CDR3. The J gene is TRBJ1-6, the V gene TRBV5-1, with D possibly TRBD1 on 5 matching bases. V was pared by 4 bases and J by 5 bases, with 13 bases between. Per germline, CDR1 SGHRS and CDR2 YFSETQ. The CDR3 has 15 amino acids. CDR3 residues: CASSPGTGDNSPLHF. CDR3 DNA sequence: TGCGCCAGCAGCCCCGGGACGGGGGATAATTCACCCCTCCACTTT.

This clone has a single count. The rearrangement joins TRBV27 to TRBJ1-2; TRBD1 matches at 8 bases. After removal of 4 bases from V and 7 bases from J, the junction contained 5 bases not matched to a gene. Germline V gene data show CDR1 as MNHEY and CDR2 as SMNVEV (reference sequence). The CDR3 totals 13 residues. Written as DNA, the CDR3 is TGTGCCAGCAGTTACCAGGGGGCAGTTGGCTACACCTTC. This gives the protein CASSYQGAVGYTF.

The V and J genes are TRBV25-1 and TRBJ1-1, with D unclear. Trimming stripped 4 bases from V and 1 base from J, with 10 bases between. Germline assignment: CDR1 MGHDK and CDR2 SYGVNS. CDR3 length: 14 residues. CDR3 nucleotide sequence: TGTGCCAGCAGTGTTGGTATGAGGAACACTGAAGCTTTCTTT. Residues: CASSVGMRNTEAFF.

The chain combines TRBV7-6 with TRBJ2-2, with 11 bases lining up with TRBD2. CDR1 is SGHVS and CDR2 is FNYEAQ in the germline V gene. V lost 4 bases and J lost 2; bases outside the gene matches: 3. This CDR3 has 16 amino acids. In nucleotides, the CDR3 is TGTGCCAGCAGCTCCACTAGCGGGGGTAACACCGGGGAGCTGTTTTTT. Protein: CASSSTSGGNTGELFF.

This clone was seen a single time. V and J are TRBV7-9 and TRBJ1-1; 8 positions agree with TRBD1. The CDR3 length is 15 residues. V lost 10 bases, J lost 6 bases, and 16 bases stayed unmatched. The germline gives CDR1 SEHNR, CDR2 FQNEAQ (reference sequence). CDR3 in amino acids: CATEGPGQGGAEAFF. In nucleotides, the CDR3 is TGTGCCACCGAGGGGCCCGGACAGGGTGGGGCTGAAGCTTTCTTT.

The chain links TRBV6-5 to TRBJ1-2; 9 nucleotides align to TRBD1. After removal of 7 bases from V and 6 bases from J, the junction contained 12 bases not matched to a gene. Germline V gene data show CDR1 as MNHEY and CDR2 as SVGAGI. The CDR3 sequence is 15 residues long. The CDR3 protein is CASNQNRGRTNGYTF. CDR3 DNA: TGTGCCAGCAACCAAAACAGGGGGCGGACCAATGGCTACACCTTC.

The chain is built from TRBV5-1 and TRBJ1-3; D is possibly TRBD1 (5 bases). V gave up 1 base and J gave up 0 bases, with 11 bases separating them. This CDR3 spans 16 amino acids. Germline V gene lookup returns CDR1 SGHRS and CDR2 YFSETQ. CDR3 sequence reads: CASSLRGLHSGNTIYF. The CDR3 DNA is TGCGCCAGCAGCTTGAGGGGCCTGCACTCTGGAAACACCATATATTTT. The full variable domain, completed using reference TRBV5-1 and TRBJ1-3, is KAGVTQTPRYLIKTRGQQVTLSCSPISGHRSVSWYQQTPGQGLQFLFEYFSETQRNKGNFPGRFSGRQFSNSRSEMNVSTLELGDSALYLCASSLRGLHSGNTIYFGEGSWLTVV.

This rearrangement joins TRBV2 to TRBJ2-3; perhaps TRBD2 as D (7 bases). Deletions cut 6 bases from V and 6 bases from J, with 16 bases between. The length of the CDR3 is 14 residues. Germline assignment: CDR1 SNHLY and CDR2 FYNNEI. The CDR3 loop is CASRWGGPGDTQYF. CDR3 bases: TGTGCCAGCAGGTGGGGGGGGCCTGGTGATACGCAGTATTTT.

The V call is TRBV5-1, the J call TRBJ1-2; TRBD1 aligns across 7 bases. V lost 6 bases to trimming and J lost 2 bases; unmatched junction nucleotides: 4. Germline lookup yields CDR1 SGHRS and CDR2 YFSETQ. The CDR3 runs to 13 residues. CDR3 nucleotides: TGCGCCAGCACACACAGGGGAAACTATGGCTACACCTTC. Translated: CASTHRGNYGYTF.

In its sample, this clone was seen a few times. The gene calls are TRBV2 and TRBJ2-3; 12 nucleotides agree with TRBD2. Germline V lookup: CDR1 SNHLY, CDR2 FYNNEI. The CDR3 consists of 17 residues. The junction had 10 bases not matched to a gene; V was cut back by 6 bases and J by 3 bases. This CDR3 is CASRRLAGGPLTDTQYF. The CDR3, as DNA: TGTGCCAGCAGGCGGCTAGCGGGGGGGCCATTGACAGATACGCAGTATTTT.

This chain joins TRBV7-6 and TRBJ1-3, with a possible D match to TRBD1 (6 bases). V shed 1 base and J shed 0 bases, with 19 bases lying between them. This CDR3 region has 19 residues. Germline V gene data show CDR1 as SGHVS and CDR2 as FNYEAQ. CDR3 in amino acids: CASSLVLDQKTGSGNTIYF. In nucleotides, the CDR3 is TGTGCCAGCAGCTTAGTTCTTGACCAAAAGACAGGCTCTGGAAACACCATATATTTT.

This sequence joins TRBV5-1 and TRBJ1-4; TRBD1 matches 9 bases. Germline trimming cut 4 bases from V and 1 base from J; bases unmatched to any gene: 8. CDR1 and CDR2 (germline): SGHRS, YFSETQ. This CDR3 has 17 amino acids. CDR3 in amino acids: CASSLTGGLGTNEKLFF. In DNA, the CDR3 is TGCGCCAGCAGCCTAACAGGGGGCCTCGGAACTAATGAAAAACTGTTTTTT.

This chain links TRBV15 with TRBJ1-6, with 7 bases that match TRBD1. V trimming: 6 bases; J trimming: 10 bases; junction bases outside the gene matches: 18. The CDR3 sequence is 17 residues long. Germline CDR1 reads LNHNV; CDR2 reads YYDKDF (reference sequence). The CDR3 here is CATSDITTGRNWSPLHF. The CDR3 coding sequence is TGTGCCACCAGTGATATAACGACAGGGAGAAACTGGTCACCCCTCCACTTT.